In this sample, the clone carrying this T cell receptor (beta chain) turned up many times. Antigen: not known. V was clipped by 3 bases and J by 2 bases, with 10 bases between them. Germline V lookup: CDR1 SEHNR, CDR2 FQNEAQ (reference sequence). The length of the CDR3 is 14 residues. The data are from a study of breast tumors, draining lymph nodes, adjacent tissues. Breast cancer patients provided tissue from their axillary draining lymph nodes. Broader study findings: Tumor TCR diversity was below lymph nodes but above nontumor tissue. Compared with basal-like, luminal-like tumors shared significantly more repertoire with nontumor tissue. Most tumor T cells seemingly derive from lymph node, then expand in tumor. That most tumor T cells come from lymph nodes remained unproven.

TCRdb re-analysed the multiplex PCR reads in MiXCR, keeping a single row per CDR3 protein. The table lists some 150,000 distinct CDR3 sequences, 20% to 25% of them singletons. Sequenced: axillary lymph node tissue. V and J are TRBV7-9 and TRBJ2-5; D call uncertain. The source of this sequence is a female donor with breast cancer. Some clones in this sample may be carry-over from other donors' samples. The CDR3 DNA follows: TGTGCCAGCAGCTTGAGGACGGAACAAGAGACCCAGTACTTC. Amino acids: CASSLRTEQETQYF. The full variable domain, completed using reference TRBV7-9 and TRBJ2-5, is DTGVSQNPRHKITKRGQNVTFRCDPISEHNRLYWYRQTLGQGPEFLTYFQNEAQLEKSRLLSDRFSAERPKGSFSTLEIQRTEQGDSAMYLCASSLRTEQETQYFGPGTRLLVL.